Shown below are 2 T cell receptor beta chains from a single sample sequenced in a study of brain T cells in children with intractable seizures. Noted time point: blood from clinic visit 5 months post-surgery; TSC patient then seizure free. The protocol was immunoSEQ multiplex PCR, while the TCRdb copy is restricted to in-frame clones and leaves out a portion. The sample lists about 320,000 clones, over 90% occurring once. The sequencing used peripheral blood, collected around 5 months after surgery. The source is a boy younger than two with tuberous sclerosis and intractable seizures.

CDR3 loop: CASSEARDGRDTIYF. CDR3 in DNA: TGTGCCAGCAGTGAAGCAAGGGACGGGAGGGACACCATATATTTT. V is TRBV6-1 and J is TRBJ1-3; tentatively, D is TRBD1 (5 bases). Germline CDR1 and CDR2: MNHNS and SASEGT. This CDR3 region has 15 residues. V shed 0 bases and J shed 8 bases, with 14 bases lying between them.

The V call is TRBV11-2, the J call TRBJ1-2, with a tentative D call TRBD1 (6 bases). The CDR3 length is 15 residues. Trimming removed 1 base at V and 4 bases at J, with 13 bases between. Germline loops: CDR1 SGHAT, CDR2 FQNNGV. The CDR3 loop is CASSLGAEGGYGYTF. DNA for the CDR3: TGTGCCAGCAGCTTAGGAGCGGAGGGGGGCTATGGCTACACCTTC.